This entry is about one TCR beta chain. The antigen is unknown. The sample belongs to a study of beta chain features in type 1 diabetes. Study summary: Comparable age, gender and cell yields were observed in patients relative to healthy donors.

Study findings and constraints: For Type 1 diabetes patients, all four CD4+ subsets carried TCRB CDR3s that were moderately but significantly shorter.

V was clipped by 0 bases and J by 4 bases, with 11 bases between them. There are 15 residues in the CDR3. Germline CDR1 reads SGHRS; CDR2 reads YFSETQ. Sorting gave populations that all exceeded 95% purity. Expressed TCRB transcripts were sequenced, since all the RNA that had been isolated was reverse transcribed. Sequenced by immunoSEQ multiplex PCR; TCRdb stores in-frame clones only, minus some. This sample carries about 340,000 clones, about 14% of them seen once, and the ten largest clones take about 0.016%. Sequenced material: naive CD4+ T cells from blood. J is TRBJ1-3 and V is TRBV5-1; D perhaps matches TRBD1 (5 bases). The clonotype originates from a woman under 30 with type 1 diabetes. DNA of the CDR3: TGCGCCAGCAGCTTGGATCCGGCAGGGGGAAACACCATATATTTT. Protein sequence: CASSLDPAGGNTIYF.